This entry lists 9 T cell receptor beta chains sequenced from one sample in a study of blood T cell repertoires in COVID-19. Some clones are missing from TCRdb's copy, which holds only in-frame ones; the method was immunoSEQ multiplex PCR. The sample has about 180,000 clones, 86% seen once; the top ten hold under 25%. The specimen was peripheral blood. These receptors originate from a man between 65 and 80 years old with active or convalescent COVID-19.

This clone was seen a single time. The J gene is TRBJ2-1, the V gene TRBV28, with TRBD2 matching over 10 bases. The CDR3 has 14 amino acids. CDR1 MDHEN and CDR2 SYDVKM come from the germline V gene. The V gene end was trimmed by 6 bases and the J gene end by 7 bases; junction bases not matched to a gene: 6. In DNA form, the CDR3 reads TGTGCCAGCAGGGAAGCGGGAGGGATGAATGAGCAGTTCTTC. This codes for CASREAGGMNEQFF.

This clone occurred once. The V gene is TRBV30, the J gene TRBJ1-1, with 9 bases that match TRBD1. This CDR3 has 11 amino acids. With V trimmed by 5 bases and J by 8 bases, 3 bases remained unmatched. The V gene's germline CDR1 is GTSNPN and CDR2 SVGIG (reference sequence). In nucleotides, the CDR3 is TGTGCCTGGGGGACAGGGTCCGAAGCTTTCTTT. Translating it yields CAWGTGSEAFF.

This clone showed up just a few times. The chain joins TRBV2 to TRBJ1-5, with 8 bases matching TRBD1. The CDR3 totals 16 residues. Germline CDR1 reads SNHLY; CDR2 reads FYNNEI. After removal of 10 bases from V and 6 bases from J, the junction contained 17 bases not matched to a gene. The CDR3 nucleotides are TGTGCCACTTGTGAGCAGGGGGCTGGTAGGGGTCAGCCCCAGCATTTT. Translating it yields CATCEQGAGRGQPQHF.

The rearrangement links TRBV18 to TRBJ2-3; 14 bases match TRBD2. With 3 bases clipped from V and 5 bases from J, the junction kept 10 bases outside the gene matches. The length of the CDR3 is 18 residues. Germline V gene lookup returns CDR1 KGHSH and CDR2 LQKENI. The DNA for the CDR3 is TGTGCCAGCTCACCGGGACTAGCGGGAGTTTGGTTCGGAGATACGCAGTATTTT. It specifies CASSPGLAGVWFGDTQYF.

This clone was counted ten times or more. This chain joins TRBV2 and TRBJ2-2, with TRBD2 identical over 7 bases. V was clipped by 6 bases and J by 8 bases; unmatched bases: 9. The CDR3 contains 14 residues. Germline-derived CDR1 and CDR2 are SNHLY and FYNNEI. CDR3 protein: CASRGTINWGELFF. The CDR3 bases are TGTGCCAGCAGAGGGACTATTAACTGGGGGGAGCTGTTTTTT.

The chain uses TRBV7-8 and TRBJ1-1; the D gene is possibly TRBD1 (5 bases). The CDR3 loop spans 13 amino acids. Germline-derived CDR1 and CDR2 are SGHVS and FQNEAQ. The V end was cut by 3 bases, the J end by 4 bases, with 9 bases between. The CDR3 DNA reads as TGTGCCAGCAGCTTGGGGGGAGGCACTGAAGCTTTCTTT. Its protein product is CASSLGGGTEAFF.

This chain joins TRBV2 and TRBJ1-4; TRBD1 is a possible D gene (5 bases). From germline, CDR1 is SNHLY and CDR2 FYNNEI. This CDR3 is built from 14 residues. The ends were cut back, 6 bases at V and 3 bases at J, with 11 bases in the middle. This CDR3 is CASSQGWANEKLFF. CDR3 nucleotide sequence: TGTGCCAGCAGCCAGGGTTGGGCTAATGAAAAACTGTTTTTT. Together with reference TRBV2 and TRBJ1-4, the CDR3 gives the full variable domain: EPEVTQTPSHQVTQMGQEVILRCVPISNHLYFYWYRQILGQKVEFLVSFYNNEISEKSEIFDDQFSVERPDGSNFTLKIRSTKLEDSAMYFCASSQGWANEKLFFGSGTQLSVL.

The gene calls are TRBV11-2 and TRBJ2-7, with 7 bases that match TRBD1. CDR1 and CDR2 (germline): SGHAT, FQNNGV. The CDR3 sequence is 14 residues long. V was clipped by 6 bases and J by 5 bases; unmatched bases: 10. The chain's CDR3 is CASRKRQGGNEQYF. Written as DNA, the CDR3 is TGTGCCAGCAGAAAACGACAGGGTGGGAACGAGCAGTACTTC.

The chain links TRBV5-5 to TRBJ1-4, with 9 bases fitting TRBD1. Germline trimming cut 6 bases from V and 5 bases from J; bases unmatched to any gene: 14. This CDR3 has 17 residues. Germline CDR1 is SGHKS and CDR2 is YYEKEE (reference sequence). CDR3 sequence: CASTPLPPTGGNEKLFF. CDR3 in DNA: TGTGCCAGCACCCCGCTACCCCCAACAGGGGGCAATGAAAAACTGTTTTTT.